The entry below describes one T cell receptor (beta chain). Antigen: not known. cDNA libraries for TCR beta contained unique molecular identifiers. The authors obtained about 520,000 cDNA molecules from roughly 1 to 10 million T cells. TCRdb re-called the PCR reads through MiXCR, storing one row per CDR3 protein. This table has 750,000 to 950,000 distinct CDR3 sequences, about 53% appearing once. This specimen belongs to a study of post-analysis software for immune sequencing data. Germline V gene lookup returns CDR1 KGHSH and CDR2 LQKENI. The CDR3 length is 13 residues. V was clipped by 3 bases and J by 5 bases, with 10 bases between them. Whole-study results and caveats: Roughly five TRBV segments were significantly more frequent in patients than in controls. TRBV5-6, TRBV5-1 and TRBV20-1 were among these segments. Normalized Chao1 diversity was significantly lower in multiple sclerosis patients than in controls. The authors found that F measure strongly co-clustered same-batch samples.

The chain links TRBV18 to TRBJ2-5, with D perhaps TRBD1 (6 bases). The source of this sequence is a girl aged 5-17 years with multiple sclerosis. Sequenced material: blood. The CDR3: CASSPGHWETQYF. As DNA, the CDR3 is TGTGCCAGCTCACCGGGACATTGGGAGACCCAGTACTTC.